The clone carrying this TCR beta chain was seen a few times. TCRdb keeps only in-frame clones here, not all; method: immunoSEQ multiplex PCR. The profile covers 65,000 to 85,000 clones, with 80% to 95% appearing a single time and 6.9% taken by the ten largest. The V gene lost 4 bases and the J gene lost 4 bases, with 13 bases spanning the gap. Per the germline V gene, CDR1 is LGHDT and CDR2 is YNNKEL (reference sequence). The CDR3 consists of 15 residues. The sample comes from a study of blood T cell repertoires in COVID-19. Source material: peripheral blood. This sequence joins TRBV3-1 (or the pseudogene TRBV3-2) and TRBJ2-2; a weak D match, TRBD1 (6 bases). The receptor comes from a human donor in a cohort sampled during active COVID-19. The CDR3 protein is CASSLGVGATGELFF. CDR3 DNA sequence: TGTGCCAGCAGCCTGGGGGTGGGGGCCACCGGGGAGCTGTTTTTT.